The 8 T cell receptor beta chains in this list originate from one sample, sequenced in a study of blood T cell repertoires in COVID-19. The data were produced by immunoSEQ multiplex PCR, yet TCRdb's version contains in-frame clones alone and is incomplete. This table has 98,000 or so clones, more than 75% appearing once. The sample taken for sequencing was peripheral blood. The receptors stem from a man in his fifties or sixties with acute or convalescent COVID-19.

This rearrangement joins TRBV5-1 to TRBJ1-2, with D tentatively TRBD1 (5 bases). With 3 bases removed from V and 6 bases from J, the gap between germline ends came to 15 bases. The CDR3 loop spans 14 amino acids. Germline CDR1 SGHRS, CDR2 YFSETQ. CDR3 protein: CASSSMTVLDGYTF. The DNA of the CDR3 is TGCGCCAGCAGCTCAATGACAGTCTTGGATGGCTACACCTTC.

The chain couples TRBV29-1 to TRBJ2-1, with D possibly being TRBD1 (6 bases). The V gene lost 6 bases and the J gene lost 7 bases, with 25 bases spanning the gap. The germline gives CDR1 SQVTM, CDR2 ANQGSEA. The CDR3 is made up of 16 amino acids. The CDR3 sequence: CSVKDSGLKGVNEQFF. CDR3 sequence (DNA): TGCAGCGTCAAAGACAGTGGGCTGAAGGGGGTAAATGAGCAGTTCTTC.

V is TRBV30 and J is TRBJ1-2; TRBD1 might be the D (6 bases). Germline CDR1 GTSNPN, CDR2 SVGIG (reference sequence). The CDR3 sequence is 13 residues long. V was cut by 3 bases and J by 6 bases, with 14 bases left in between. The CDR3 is CAWSDDRLDGYTF. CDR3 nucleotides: TGTGCCTGGAGCGACGACAGGCTGGATGGCTACACCTTC. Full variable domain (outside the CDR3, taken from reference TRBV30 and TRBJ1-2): SQTIHQWPATLVQPVGSPLSLECTVEGTSNPNLYWYRQAAGRGLQLLFYSVGIGQISSEVPQNLSASRPQDRQFILSSKKLLLSDSGFYLCAWSDDRLDGYTFGSGTRLTVV.

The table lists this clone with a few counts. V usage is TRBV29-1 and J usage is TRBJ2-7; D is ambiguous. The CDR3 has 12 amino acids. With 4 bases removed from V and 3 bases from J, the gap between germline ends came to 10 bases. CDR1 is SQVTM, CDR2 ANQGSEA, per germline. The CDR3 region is CSVVGNFYEQYF. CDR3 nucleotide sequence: TGCAGCGTTGTTGGTAACTTCTACGAGCAGTACTTC.

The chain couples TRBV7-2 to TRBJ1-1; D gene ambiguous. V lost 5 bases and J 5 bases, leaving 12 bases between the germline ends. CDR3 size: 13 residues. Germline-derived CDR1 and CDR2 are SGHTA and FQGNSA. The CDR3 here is CASSPREETEAFF. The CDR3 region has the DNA TGTGCCAGCAGCCCGAGGGAGGAAACTGAAGCTTTCTTT.

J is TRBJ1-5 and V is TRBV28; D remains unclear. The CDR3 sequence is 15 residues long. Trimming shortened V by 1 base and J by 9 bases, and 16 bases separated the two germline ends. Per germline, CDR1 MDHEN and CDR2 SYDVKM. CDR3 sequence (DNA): TGTGCCAGCAGTTTATCGTCGAGGGCCTACCGGCCCCAGCATTTT. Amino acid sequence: CASSLSSRAYRPQHF.

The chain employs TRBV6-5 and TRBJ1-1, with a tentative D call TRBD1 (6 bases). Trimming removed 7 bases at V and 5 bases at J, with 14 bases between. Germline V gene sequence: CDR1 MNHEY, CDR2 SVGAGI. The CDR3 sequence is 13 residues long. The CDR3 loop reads CASTQGPGTEAFF. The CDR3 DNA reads TGTGCCAGCACCCAGGGGCCGGGGACTGAAGCTTTCTTT.

The CDR3 here is CASSRTGSTGELFF. CDR3 DNA: TGTGCCAGTAGCCGGACGGGGAGCACCGGGGAGCTGTTTTTT. The J gene is TRBJ2-2, the V gene TRBV19; a weak D match, TRBD2 (5 bases). The CDR3 is made up of 14 amino acids. V was trimmed by 6 bases and J by 4 bases, leaving 12 bases between them. Germline V gene lookup returns CDR1 LNHDA and CDR2 SQIVND (reference sequence).